This is a list of T cell receptor beta chains from one sample in a study of blood T cell repertoires in COVID-19. Repertoires were generated with immunoSEQ multiplex PCR, while TCRdb's copy carries only in-frame clones and drops some. The table lists some 130,000 clones, over 60% of them singletons, with over 1.5% in the top ten. Sequencing was done on a sample of peripheral blood. The origin of the receptors is a woman between 65 and 79 years old with acute or convalescent COVID-19. The CDR3 runs from the conserved cysteine through the conserved F or W. The D gene is left open where the match is weak. Size is omitted from some rows. Given values are once, few, many or a class for expanded clones.

v_gene	j_gene	d_gene	abundance	CDR3nt	CDR3aa
TRBV5-6	TRBJ2-5	-	-	TGTGCCAGCAGCTTGCGATATAGCGGAGGCCAAGAGACCCAGTACTTC	CASSLRYSGGQETQYF
TRBV10-3	TRBJ1-2	-	-	TGTGCCATCAGGGACAGTCCCCCTAACTATGGCTACACCTTC	CAIRDSPPNYGYTF
TRBV25-1	TRBJ2-2	-	-	TGTGCCAGCAGTGACCTCGACAGTCCGAACACCGGGGAGCTGTTTTTT	CASSDLDSPNTGELFF
TRBV6-5	TRBJ1-4	TRBD1	-	TGTGCCAGCACCGATGGACAGGGTGGGGAAAAACTGTTTTTT	CASTDGQGGEKLFF
TRBV7-2	TRBJ2-1	-	-	TGTGCCAGCAGCTTCGCGGGACCCTACAATGAGCAGTTCTTC	CASSFAGPYNEQFF
TRBV9	TRBJ1-1	TRBD1	few	TGTGCCAGCAGCAGACACTCCGGGACAGGGATGAACACTGAAGCTTTCTTT	CASSRHSGTGMNTEAFF
TRBV3-1/TRBV3-2	TRBJ2-3	TRBD2	-	TGTGCCAGCAGCCTCGGACTAGCGGGAGACTCAGATACGCAGTATTTT	CASSLGLAGDSDTQYF
TRBV28	TRBJ1-3	TRBD1	few	TGTGCCAGCAGTCCCGGACAGGGGAAAGGAAACACCATATATTTT	CASSPGQGKGNTIYF
TRBV1	TRBJ2-3	-	-	TGCACCAGCAGCCAAGTGCAGCTAGCGGGGGACCGCCTGAGCACAGATACGCAGTATTTT	CTSSQVQLAGDRLSTDTQYF
TRBV11-2	TRBJ2-1	TRBD2	few	TGTGCCAGCAGCTTAGAATCCAGTAGCGGGAGTGGGCAGTTCTTC	CASSLESSSGSGQFF
TRBV28	TRBJ2-7	-	once	TGTGCCACGGGGAATTTAGTCTACGAGCAGTACTTC	CATGNLVYEQYF
TRBV19	TRBJ1-1	-	-	TGTGCCAGTAGTCCCAGACAGGCCACTGAAGCTTTCTTT	CASSPRQATEAFF
TRBV11-1	TRBJ2-1	-	-	TGTGCCTGTGCTAGCCCGCCCTACAATGAGCAGTTCTTC	CACASPPYNEQFF
TRBV19	TRBJ1-4	-	-	TGTGCCAGTAGTTCCCGGCAGGGCGGTGAAAAACTGTTTTTT	CASSSRQGGEKLFF
TRBV6-5	TRBJ1-1	-	-	TGTGCCAGCAGTACCCATTCGGGCGGAGGAGCTTTCTTT	CASSTHSGGGAFF
TRBV19	TRBJ1-2	TRBD1	few	TGTGCCAGTAGTATGACAGGGGTGGACTATGGCTACACCTTC	CASSMTGVDYGYTF
TRBV3-1/TRBV3-2	TRBJ1-2	-	-	TGTGCCAGCAGCCCCCCCCAGGGGAACTATGGCTACACCTTC	CASSPPQGNYGYTF
TRBV14	TRBJ2-5	-	once	TGTGCCAGCAGCCAAATGCTGGGACTCCAAGAGACCCAGTACTTC	CASSQMLGLQETQYF
TRBV9	TRBJ2-1	TRBD2	-	TGTGCCAGCAGCGTTCGACTAGCGGGGCGGGACAATGAGCAGTTCTTC	CASSVRLAGRDNEQFF
TRBV5-1	TRBJ1-1	TRBD1	few	TGCGCCAGCAGCTTGCGGACAGGGCAGGGGACTGAAGCTTTCTTT	CASSLRTGQGTEAFF
TRBV28	TRBJ1-6	-	-	TGTGCCAGCAGCCCCCCCTCTTCGAGCAAATATAATTCACCCCTCCACTTT	CASSPPSSSKYNSPLHF
TRBV4-1	TRBJ2-3	-	-	TGCGCCAGCAGCCAAGCCGGTCTAGCGAGATTTACGCAGTATTTT	CASSQAGLARFTQYF
TRBV28	TRBJ2-5	-	-	TGTGCCAGCAGTCTGTACCAAGAGACCCAGTACTTC	CASSLYQETQYF
TRBV5-5	TRBJ2-7	TRBD2	few	TGTGCCAGCAGCCTATCCGGGACTAGCAGCGAGCAGTACTTC	CASSLSGTSSEQYF
TRBV7-9	TRBJ1-1	TRBD1	-	TGTGCCAGCAGCTCTCCTGGGACAGGGGTCCCAGAAGCTTTCTTT	CASSSPGTGVPEAFF
TRBV5-1	TRBJ1-4	TRBD1	-	TGCGCCAGCAGCAGGACAGGGGTGGGGGCTAATGAAAAACTGTTTTTT	CASSRTGVGANEKLFF
TRBV15	TRBJ1-2	TRBD1	-	TGTGCCACCAGCGACCGGGACAGGGGCATGGGTGGCTACACCTTC	CATSDRDRGMGGYTF
TRBV29-1	TRBJ1-1	-	-	TGCAGCGTTGCCCCACAGGGCAGGGGCACTGAAGCTTTCTTT	CSVAPQGRGTEAFF
TRBV7-9	TRBJ1-1	-	-	TGTGCCAGCAGCTTAGAGGGCAGGGTGGACACTGAAGCTTTCTTT	CASSLEGRVDTEAFF
TRBV5-6	TRBJ2-7	TRBD1	-	TGTGCCAGCAGCTCAACCGGGACAGGGGGTTTATACGAGCAGTACTTC	CASSSTGTGGLYEQYF
TRBV5-1	TRBJ2-2	TRBD2	-	TGCGCCAGCACTAGCGGGGGCCGGGTTCTTACCGGGGAGCTGTTTTTT	CASTSGGRVLTGELFF
TRBV28	TRBJ2-5	-	few	TGTGCCAGCAAGCCAGGGTTCCAAGAGACCCAGTACTTC	CASKPGFQETQYF
TRBV28	TRBJ2-6	-	-	TGTGCCAGCAGTTCGGACAGCTCTGGGGCCAACGTCCTGACTTTC	CASSSDSSGANVLTF
TRBV4-1	TRBJ2-7	-	-	TGCGCCAGCAGCCCCGGACAGTTGACAGGCGAGCAGTACTTC	CASSPGQLTGEQYF
TRBV27	TRBJ1-5	TRBD1	-	TGTGCCAGCAGTGACAGGGGGCGGGGGCAGCCCCAGCATTTT	CASSDRGRGQPQHF
TRBV28	TRBJ2-1	-	-	TGTGCCAGCAGTCCAGTGGTGGCGGACTACAATGAGCAGTTCTTC	CASSPVVADYNEQFF
TRBV7-3	TRBJ2-1	TRBD2	-	TGTGCCAGCAGCTTGGCGGGAGTTGGGAATGAGCAGTTCTTC	CASSLAGVGNEQFF
TRBV9	TRBJ1-5	TRBD1	-	TGTGCCAGCAGCGGCCCGGGACAGGGGCCTAATCAGCCCCAGCATTTT	CASSGPGQGPNQPQHF
TRBV7-8	TRBJ2-2	-	-	TGTGCCAGCAGCTTAGAGGTTTCAGGGGCCACCGGGGAGCTGTTTTTT	CASSLEVSGATGELFF
TRBV6-2/TRBV6-3	TRBJ1-5	TRBD1	-	TGTGCCAGCAGTAGACAGGGGGCGCAGAATCGCCAGCCCCAGCATTTT	CASSRQGAQNRQPQHF
TRBV2	TRBJ2-3	TRBD2	-	TGTGCCAGCAGTGATTTAGGGAGGGTAAGCACAGATACGCAGTATTTT	CASSDLGRVSTDTQYF
TRBV5-1	TRBJ1-1	TRBD1	-	TGCGCCAGCAGCTACAGACCGGGACAGGGGGCTGAAGCTTTCTTT	CASSYRPGQGAEAFF
TRBV10-3	TRBJ1-5	TRBD1	-	TGTGCCACCACCGACAGGGGTGATAGCAATCAGCCCCAGCATTTT	CATTDRGDSNQPQHF
TRBV28	TRBJ1-2	-	many	TGTGCCACCAAGGATTTCGACTCGGACACCTTC	CATKDFDSDTF
TRBV10-2	TRBJ2-2	TRBD1	-	TGCGCCAGCAGTGAGCAGACAGGGCCCGGGGAGCTGTTTTTT	CASSEQTGPGELFF
TRBV12-5	TRBJ2-7	-	once	TGTGCTAGTGCGACAAGTTTTTACTACGAGCAGTACTTC	CASATSFYYEQYF
TRBV2	TRBJ2-7	TRBD2	-	TGTGCCAGCAGCAAGGCCGAGACTAGCGTAGGGGAGCAGTACTTC	CASSKAETSVGEQYF
TRBV19	TRBJ2-1	-	-	TGTGCCAGTAGGTGGTCTTCGGGGGGCGACTACAATGAGCAGTTCTTC	CASRWSSGGDYNEQFF
TRBV5-1	TRBJ2-7	TRBD1	-	TGCGCCAGCAGCCTTGAGGGACAGGGGTCCTACGAGCAGTACTTC	CASSLEGQGSYEQYF